This T cell receptor (beta chain) was identified in a study of OX40 agonist ivuxolimab in advanced cancers. Study findings and constraints: In CD8+ T cells, expanded clones were on average more numerous than in CD4+.

Trimming removed 2 bases at V and 2 bases at J, with 31 bases between. CDR3 length: 22 residues. In germline, CDR1 is KGHSH, CDR2 LQKENI. On this clone: Its antigen is currently unknown.

This table comes from immunoSEQ multiplex PCR, and its TCRdb copy is limited to in-frame clones, with some not included. In the table there are around 100,000 clones, roughly 90% of which are singletons. This clonotype originated in an adult with an advanced solid tumor such as melanoma, head and neck, liver or kidney cancer. The rearrangement joins TRBV18 to TRBJ1-5, with D perhaps TRBD1 (5 bases). This sample comprised CD4+ or CD8+ T cells sorted from blood, obtained in a trial of the OX40 agonist ivuxolimab. As DNA, the CDR3 is TGTGCCAGCTCACCAGGGCGTAGGCGGGGCACCCCCTCATGGCCGGGCAATCAGCCCCAGCATTTT. Its protein product is CASSPGRRRGTPSWPGNQPQHF.